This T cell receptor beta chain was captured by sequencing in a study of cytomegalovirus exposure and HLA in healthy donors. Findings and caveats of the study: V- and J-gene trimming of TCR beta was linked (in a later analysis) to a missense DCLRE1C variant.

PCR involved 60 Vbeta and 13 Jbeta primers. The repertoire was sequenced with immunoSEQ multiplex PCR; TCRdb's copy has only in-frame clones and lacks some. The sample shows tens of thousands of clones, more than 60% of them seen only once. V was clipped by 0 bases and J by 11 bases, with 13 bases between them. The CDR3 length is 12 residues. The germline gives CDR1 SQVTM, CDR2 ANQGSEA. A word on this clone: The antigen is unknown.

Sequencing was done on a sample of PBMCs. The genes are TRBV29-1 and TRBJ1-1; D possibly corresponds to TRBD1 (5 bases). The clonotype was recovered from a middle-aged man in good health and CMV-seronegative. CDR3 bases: TGCAGCGTTGAAGATCGGGGGGGTGGGGCTTTCTTT. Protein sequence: CSVEDRGGGAFF.